This TCR beta chain appears in the sequencing data of a study of CD8+ T cells in alopecia areata. Study-level findings and limits: Lesional scalp, especially alopecia totalis/universalis, showed higher clonality than normal scalp.

With regard to this clone: Its antigen is currently unknown.

Extraction of RNA preceded its reverse transcription into cDNA, which served as the sequencing template. Some clones are missing from TCRdb's copy, which holds only in-frame ones; the method was immunoSEQ multiplex PCR. The sample has hundreds of thousands of clones; 50% to 70% are singletons. CDR3 length equals 11 residues. CDR1 SGHAT and CDR2 FQDESV come from the germline V gene (reference sequence). Trimming took 6 bases from V and 6 from J, leaving 9 bases between them. Specimen: CD4+ T cells sorted from blood, collected at week 0. The chain recombines TRBV11-1 with TRBJ2-7; D might be TRBD2 (7 bases). This TCR came from a human donor with alopecia areata. The CDR3 nucleotides are TGTGCCAGCAGACGGGGGGCCGAGCAGTACTTC. Amino acids: CASRRGAEQYF. Full variable domain (remainder filled in from reference TRBV11-1 and TRBJ2-7): EAEVAQSPRYKITEKSQAVAFWCDPISGHATLYWYRQILGQGPELLVQFQDESVVDDSQLPKDRFSAERLKGVDSTLKIQPAELGDSAMYLCASRRGAEQYFGPGTRLTVT.